This T cell receptor (beta chain) is from a study of CD8+CD57+ T cells in acquired aplastic anemia. Background on the study: Average DNA yield from sorted CD4+ and CD8+ cells was roughly 3.1 ug.

CDR3 length equals 14 residues. V dropped 5 bases and J dropped 7; count of bases not matched to a gene: 3. The germline CDR1 and CDR2 sequences are MGHRA and YSYEKL. Patients sequenced had flow cytometry evidence of CD8+CD57+ cell expansion. Every one of the patients had aplastic anemia (severe, acquired). Genomic DNA was employed as the template in profiling TCR beta VDJ and CDR3. One entry per CDR3 protein results from TCRdb running MiXCR on the reads. The repertoire includes approximately 190,000 distinct CDR3 sequences, around 45% of them detected once, and 8.5% to 10% sits in the top ten. The clonotype comes from a human donor with aplastic anemia. Sequenced: sorted CD4+, CD8+, or CD8+CD57+ T cells (not recorded which) from PBMCs. The gene calls are TRBV4-1 and TRBJ1-6, with 9 bases that match TRBD1. DNA for the CDR3: TGCGCCAGCAGCACGGGGACAGGGAATTCACCCCTCCACTTT. It encodes CASSTGTGNSPLHF.